What follows are 8 T cell receptor beta chains derived from one specimen sequenced in a study of human T cells and chemical hapten exposure. One entry per CDR3 protein results from TCRdb running MiXCR on the RACE reads. Of 240,000 or so distinct CDR3 sequences in the sample, 7% to 10% were seen once. Time point of the sample: pre-sensitization, week 0. The treatment: therapeutic diphenylcyclopropenone sensitization with weekly scalp DPC. The sequencing used whole blood, collected in connection with sensitization to the hapten diphenylcyclopropenone (DPC). The receptors derive from a middle-aged woman with alopecia areata. Some clones in this sample may be carry-over from other donors' samples.

This clonotype was detected only a few times. The V gene is TRBV5-1, the J gene TRBJ2-7; 9 bases match TRBD1. Germline trimming cut 6 bases from V and 5 bases from J; bases unmatched to any gene: 9. Germline V gene data show CDR1 as SGHRS and CDR2 as YFSETQ. The CDR3 covers 14 residues. CDR3 amino acids: CASNPGQGSHEQYF. The CDR3 DNA reads TGCGCCAGCAACCCGGGACAGGGTTCCCACGAGCAGTACTTC.

This clonotype turned up a few times. V gene TRBV7-2 combines with J gene TRBJ1-2, with TRBD1 as a possible D gene (5 bases). Between the trimmed V and J ends, which lost 3 bases and 0 bases, there was a span of 11 bases. The CDR3 length is 15 residues. Germline CDR1 reads SGHTA; CDR2 reads FQGNSA. Here the CDR3 DNA reads TGTGCCAGCAGCTTGGGGACTACCTCTAACTATGGCTACACCTTC. Its protein product is CASSLGTTSNYGYTF.

The chain is built from TRBV4-3 and TRBJ1-2; TRBD1 matches at 9 bases. CDR1 and CDR2 from the germline V gene are LGHNA and YSLEER. The CDR3 consists of 15 residues. Trimming at V came to 1 base and at J to 5 bases, leaving 5 bases not matched to a gene. The CDR3 DNA sequence: TGCGCCAGCAGCCAAGGGACAGGGGAAGGGTATGGCTACACCTTC. It encodes CASSQGTGEGYGYTF.

In this sample, this clonotype turned up many times. V gene TRBV5-1 combines with J gene TRBJ1-6; possibly TRBD1 for D (5 bases). The CDR3 spans 15 residues. CDR1 and CDR2 from the germline V gene are SGHRS and YFSETQ. V was cut by 4 bases and J by 10 bases, with 18 bases left in between. CDR3 sequence: CASSRDGQRPSPLHF. The CDR3 DNA is TGCGCCAGCAGCCGGGATGGACAACGGCCATCACCCCTCCACTTT.

This clonotype was observed a handful of times. The CDR3 bases are TGCAGTGCTTTTACTAGTAACTCCTACAATGAGCAGTTCTTC. Translating gives CSAFTSNSYNEQFF. The rearrangement joins TRBV20-1 to TRBJ2-1; D is perhaps TRBD2 (5 bases). Trimming shortened V by 5 bases and J by 0 bases, and 11 bases separated the two germline ends. The CDR3 is 14 amino acids. Germline CDR1 DFQATT, CDR2 SNEGSKA (reference sequence).

This clonotype was picked up one time. This CDR3 reads CSASDTGTVGTEAFF. The CDR3 nucleotides read TGCAGTGCTAGTGATACCGGGACAGTGGGGACTGAAGCTTTCTTT. This chain joins TRBV20-1 and TRBJ1-1, with 7 bases identical to TRBD1. The V and J ends lost 3 bases and 5 bases, in that order; junction bases with no gene match: 12. This CDR3 is built from 15 residues. CDR1 DFQATT and CDR2 SNEGSKA come from the germline V gene (reference sequence).

The gene calls are TRBV9 and TRBJ2-2, with D perhaps given as TRBD1 or TRBD2 (5 bases each). CDR3 size: 17 residues. Germline V gene lookup returns CDR1 SGDLS and CDR2 YYNGEE. Trimming removed 0 bases at V and 0 bases at J, with 12 bases between. CDR3 nucleotides: TGTGCCAGCAGCGTAGGGCGAGGGACGGCGAACACCGGGGAGCTGTTTTTT. Its protein is CASSVGRGTANTGELFF.

This clonotype was detected many times. The chain has TRBV4-3 and TRBJ1-1, with D perhaps matching TRBD1 (5 bases). V was trimmed by 1 base and J by 4 bases, leaving 16 bases between them. The CDR3 is 16 amino acids. The germline V gene encodes CDR1 LGHNA and CDR2 YSLEER. The CDR3 loop is CASSQARVGDGTEAFF. As DNA, the CDR3 is TGCGCCAGCAGCCAAGCAAGGGTAGGGGATGGCACTGAAGCTTTCTTT.